Presented here are 2 T cell receptor beta chains from one specimen sequenced in a study of vaccination and CD4 T cells after COVID-19. Antigens for these TCRs are unknown. The treatment denotes: roughly 11-day PBMC culture with coronavirus spike peptide pools or control peptides (ViraFEST assay). Oncomine TCR Beta short-read sequencing was applied to DNA from cultured CD4+ T cells. MiXCR, run by TCRdb on the PCR reads, gives a single entry per CDR3 protein. The sample includes about 13,000 distinct CDR3 sequences, over 40% of them seen just once. The sequenced sample was CD4+ T cells from blood, cultured in vitro. Every receptor here comes from a human donor who had recovered from COVID-19.

The genes are TRBV6-1 and TRBJ2-7, with a possible D match to TRBD1 (6 bases). The CDR3 contains 15 residues. Germline CDR1 and CDR2: MNHNS and SASEGT. Trimming shortened V by 7 bases and J by 2 bases, and 18 bases separated the two germline ends. CDR3 sequence: CASKQGSRETYEQYF. The CDR3 coding sequence is TGTGCCAGCAAACAGGGTAGCAGGGAAACCTACGAGCAGTACTTC.

In this sample, this clonotype turned up a few times. The genes are TRBV20-1 and TRBJ2-3; the D is unclear. This CDR3 is built from 10 residues. V dropped 3 bases and J dropped 3 bases, with 1 base sitting between them. Germline CDR1 DFQATT, CDR2 SNEGSKA (reference sequence). The CDR3 nucleotides read TGCAGTGCTAGTACAGATACGCAGTATTTT. This codes for CSASTDTQYF.